This entry is about one T cell receptor (beta chain). Under the authors' procedure: How many nucleated cells were present was estimated from reference gene primer amplification. Generated by immunoSEQ multiplex PCR, the TCRdb table keeps only in-frame clones and is missing some. V and J calls and clone size are as listed in that table; D and trimming were resolved from the DNA. Found here are about 120,000 clones, 88% of them singletons; the top ten hold around a tenth. This specimen belongs to a study of blood T cell repertoires in COVID-19. There are 15 residues in the CDR3. Germline CDR1 and CDR2: SQVTM and ANQGSEA. Trimming stripped 5 bases from V and 5 bases from J, with 16 bases between.

The sequenced sample consisted of peripheral blood. The chain combines TRBV29-1 with TRBJ1-6, with D possibly TRBD1 on 6 matching bases. The TCR comes from a man in his fifties with acute or convalescent COVID-19. CDR3 bases: TGCAGCGTTCGGGACACGAGATCGGATAATTCACCCCTCCACTTT. Protein: CSVRDTRSDNSPLHF.